The clone carrying this TCR beta chain has only one observation. What it binds is unknown. Measured with immunoSEQ multiplex PCR; TCRdb has only the in-frame clones, and not every one. The sample holds fewer than 110,000 clones; roughly 88% are singletons and the top ten take approximately 22%. The sample belongs to a study of T cell responses to AZD1222 COVID-19 vaccine. There are 13 residues in the CDR3. The V gene lost 3 bases and the J gene lost 2 bases, with 10 bases spanning the gap. Germline lookup yields CDR1 SQVTM and CDR2 ANQGSEA. Study-level findings and limits: Repertoire samples came only from after the peak T cell response. Spike-spanning, vaccine-associated CD4 TCRs were dominant at 160-218 and 743-854. Spike-specific TCR repertoires showed rising breadth and depth after two AZD1222 doses. Among the donors, most were white British and more were female, and clonal diversity was possibly underestimated.

This sample comprised peripheral blood, obtained on day 0 of AZD1222 vaccination. J is TRBJ1-2 and V is TRBV29-1; no clear D gene. This TCR was recovered from an adult in good health. The CDR3 sequence: CSVEIAENYGYTF. As DNA, the CDR3 is TGCAGCGTTGAGATCGCGGAAAACTATGGCTACACCTTC.